This TCR beta chain was captured in a study of blood T cell repertoires in COVID-19. Study context: Both acute and convalescent COVID-19 samples were obtained from the United States, Italy and Spain. T cells, B-cell-depleted T cells, or PBMCs supplied cDNA or gDNA.

J was trimmed by 4 bases and V by 3 bases; bases with no gene match: 3. CDR3 length: 13 residues. Germline values: CDR1 SGHTS, CDR2 YDEGEE. Original processing notes: Amplifying reference gene primers gave estimates of nucleated cell counts. Only in-frame clones appear in the TCRdb table, and some are missing; sequencing was by immunoSEQ multiplex PCR. That table is the source of V, J and clone size, and D and trimming were worked out from the DNA. The table has some 130,000 clones, roughly 80% seen once; the top ten hold about an eighth. Sample: peripheral blood. The TCR was taken from a woman aged 25 to 39 who had recovered from COVID-19. The chain has TRBV5-8 and TRBJ1-2, with 7 nucleotides matching TRBD1. The CDR3 loop reads CASSSGTAYGYTF. The CDR3 DNA is TGTGCCAGCAGCTCCGGGACAGCCTATGGCTACACCTTC.